This T cell receptor (beta chain) emerged from a study of tumor and adjacent non-tumor tissue in lung cancer. The study, taken as a whole, reports: Tumor tissue had significantly higher TCR diversity than normal lung.

The library came from three nested PCR rounds adapted from ARM-PCR protocols. Each CDR3 protein gets one entry after TCRdb re-called the multiplex PCR reads with MiXCR. The sample includes 78,000 or so distinct CDR3 sequences, around 86% of them seen just once. About this clonotype itself: Its matching antigen is unknown.

This sample's RNA came from whole unsorted tissue. Chemotherapy-naive patients with new lung cancer underwent thoracic surgery in China, August–late 2014. The length of the CDR3 is 14 residues. Germline CDR1 is DFQATT and CDR2 is SNEGSKA (reference sequence). J lost 14 bases, V lost 5 bases, and 15 bases had no gene match. The V and J genes are TRBV20-1 and TRBJ2-3, with 11 bases fitting TRBD2. The sample taken for sequencing was lung tumor tissue. This TCR was recovered from a woman aged 50 to 60 with non-small cell lung cancer. CDR3 in DNA: TGCAGTGCTGTTAGCGGGAGGGCCTCAGATATGCGGTATTTT. Protein product: CSAVSGRASDMRYF.